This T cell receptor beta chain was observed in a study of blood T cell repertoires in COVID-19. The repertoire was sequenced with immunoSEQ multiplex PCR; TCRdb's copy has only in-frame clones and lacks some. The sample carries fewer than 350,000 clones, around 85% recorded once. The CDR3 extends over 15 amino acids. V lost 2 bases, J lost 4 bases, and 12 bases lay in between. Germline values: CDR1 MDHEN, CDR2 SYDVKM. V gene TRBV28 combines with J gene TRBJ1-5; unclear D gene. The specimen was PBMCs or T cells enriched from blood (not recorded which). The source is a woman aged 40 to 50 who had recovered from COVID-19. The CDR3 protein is CASSLGGRRNQPQHF. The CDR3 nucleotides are TGTGCCAGCAGTTTAGGAGGGCGGCGAAATCAGCCCCAGCATTTT.